Listed here is a single T cell receptor (beta chain). The entry originates in a study of blood T cell repertoires in COVID-19. Libraries were prepared by immunoSEQ multiplex PCR; TCRdb keeps only in-frame clonotypes and omits some of them. Among about 280,000 clones listed, around 82% were seen once. Trimming took 5 bases from V and 8 from J, leaving 22 bases between them. The CDR3 is 16 amino acids. CDR1 is KGHDR and CDR2 is SFDVKD in the germline V gene. The origin of this receptor is a woman in her 50s who had recovered from COVID-19. Sequencing used peripheral blood. The chain links TRBV24-1 to TRBJ2-3; weak D call: TRBD2 (5 bases). CDR3 region: CATSAIGAGGKGTQYF. CDR3 nucleotides: TGTGCCACCAGTGCAATCGGCGCGGGTGGGAAAGGTACGCAGTATTTT.